This T cell receptor beta chain comes out of a study of OX40 agonist ivuxolimab in advanced cancers. CDR1 SGHTA and CDR2 FQGNSA come from the germline V gene. This CDR3 has 17 residues. V lost 2 bases, J lost 5 bases, and 21 bases lay in between. The protocol was immunoSEQ multiplex PCR, while the TCRdb copy is restricted to in-frame clones and leaves out a portion. Of about 79,000 clones listed, more than 85% were seen once; the top ten hold roughly 6.9%. In the case of this clone: The antigen remains unidentified.

Overall study results and limits: Near-lowest levels of clonal expansion characterized partial responders at 0.1-3.0 mg/kg. The authors also found low normalized T-cell clonal expansion in some nonresponders.

The starting material was CD4+ or CD8+ T cells sorted from blood, obtained in a trial of the OX40 agonist ivuxolimab. This sequence was found in an adult with an advanced solid tumor such as melanoma, head and neck, liver or kidney cancer. This chain joins TRBV7-2 and TRBJ2-5, with D possibly matching TRBD2 (5 bases). For the CDR3, the DNA is TGTGCCAGCAGCTTAACCGGAGCTAGCCATTGGGAGGAGACCCAGTACTTC. This gives the protein CASSLTGASHWEETQYF.